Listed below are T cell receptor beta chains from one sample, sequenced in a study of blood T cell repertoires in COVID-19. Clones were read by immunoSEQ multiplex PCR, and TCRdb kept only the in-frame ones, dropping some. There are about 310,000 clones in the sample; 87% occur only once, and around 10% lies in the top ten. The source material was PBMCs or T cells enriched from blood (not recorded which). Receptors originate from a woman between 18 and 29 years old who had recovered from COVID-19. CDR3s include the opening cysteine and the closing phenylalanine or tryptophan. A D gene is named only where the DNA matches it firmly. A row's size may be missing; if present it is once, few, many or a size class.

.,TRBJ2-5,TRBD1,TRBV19,TGTGCCAGTAGTAGGAATCGCGCGGGACAGGGGCAGAAAGAGACCCAGTACTTC,CASSRNRAGQGQKETQYF
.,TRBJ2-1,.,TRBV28,TGTGCCAGCAGTCCAGGGGATCCCTCCTACAATGAGCAGTTCTTC,CASSPGDPSYNEQFF
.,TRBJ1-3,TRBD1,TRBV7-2,TGTGCCAGCAGCTTAAGGGGACAGTTGGCTGGAAACACCATATATTTT,CASSLRGQLAGNTIYF
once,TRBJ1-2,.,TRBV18,TGTGCCAGCTCACCAACGAACGGAGGGTCGGGATATGGCTACACCTTC,CASSPTNGGSGYGYTF
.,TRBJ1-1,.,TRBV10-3,TGTGCCATCAGTGAGTCAGGCGGAACGGCCGAAGCTTTCTTT,CAISESGGTAEAFF
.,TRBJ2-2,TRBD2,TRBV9,TGTGCCAGCAGTTTTAGACTAGCGGGGCTTAACACCGGGGAGCTGTTTTTT,CASSFRLAGLNTGELFF
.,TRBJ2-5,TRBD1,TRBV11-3,TGTGCCAGCAGCTTGACAGGGAAAGAGACCCAGTACTTC,CASSLTGKETQYF
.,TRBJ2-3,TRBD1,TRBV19,TGTGCCAGTACACTCCGGGACAGGGGCGATAATACGCAGTATTTT,CASTLRDRGDNTQYF
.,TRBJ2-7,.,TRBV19,TGTGCCAGTAGTAGGGCCAGTACCAACGAGCAGTACTTC,CASSRASTNEQYF
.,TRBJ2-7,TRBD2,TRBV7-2,TGTGCCAGCAGCTTAGAGGGACTACCGACCTACGAGCAGTACTTC,CASSLEGLPTYEQYF
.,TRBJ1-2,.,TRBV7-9,TGTGCCAGCAGCTTAGTTGCAGGGCGAGGCGGCTACACCTTC,CASSLVAGRGGYTF
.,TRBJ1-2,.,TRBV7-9,TGTGCCAGCAGCTTAACAGGAAACAACTATGGCTACACCTTC,CASSLTGNNYGYTF
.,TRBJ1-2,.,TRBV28,TGTGCCAGCAGTTTAACTGGACAGAACTATGGCTACACCTTC,CASSLTGQNYGYTF
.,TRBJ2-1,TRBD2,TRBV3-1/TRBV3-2,TGTGCCAGCAGCCAGTTCGGGGGGGGGAATGAGCAGTTCTTC,CASSQFGGGNEQFF
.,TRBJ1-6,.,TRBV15,TGTGCCACCGGGAATCAGGGTTCGGCCTCCCTCCACTTT,CATGNQGSASLHF
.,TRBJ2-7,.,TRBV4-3,TGCGCCAGCAGCCAAGAGGACAGCGGTTCGCCGCAGTACTTC,CASSQEDSGSPQYF
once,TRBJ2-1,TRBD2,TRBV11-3,TGTGCCAGCAGCCAATTATCGGGACTAGCGCGCCTCGGAGATGAGCAGTTCTTC,CASSQLSGLARLGDEQFF
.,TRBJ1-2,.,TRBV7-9,TGTGCCAGCAGCTCGCCGCGCGACACCTATGGCTACACCTTC,CASSSPRDTYGYTF
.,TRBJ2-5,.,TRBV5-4,TGTGCCAGCAGCCCTTGGGCGGGGGCTCGGGAGACCCAGTACTTC,CASSPWAGARETQYF
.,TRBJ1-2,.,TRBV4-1,TGCGCCAGCAGCGCCGGGGTAGTTGGCTACACCTTC,CASSAGVVGYTF
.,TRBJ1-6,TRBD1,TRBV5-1,TGCGCCAGCAGCTTGGGGGGGTCCCTTGGACAGGACGGTTCACCCCTCCACTTT,CASSLGGSLGQDGSPLHF
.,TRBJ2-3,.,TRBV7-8,TGTGCCACCGTAACCCTCGGTGGTTCCGATACGCAGTATTTT,CATVTLGGSDTQYF
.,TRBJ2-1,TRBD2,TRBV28,TGTGCCAGCAGTTCCCAGTTAGCGGGAGGGCCCAATGAGCAGTTCTTC,CASSSQLAGGPNEQFF
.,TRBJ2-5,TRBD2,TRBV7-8,TGTGCCAGCAGCTTAGATCTTGCGGGAGGGCCGGGGTCCCAGTACTTC,CASSLDLAGGPGSQYF
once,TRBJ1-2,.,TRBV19,TGTGCCAGTAGCCAACGGGACACCCGTATCTATGGCTACACCTTC,CASSQRDTRIYGYTF
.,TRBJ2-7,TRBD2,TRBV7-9,TGTGCCAGCAGCCCCTCGCGGGGGTTCGCCTACGAGCAGTACTTC,CASSPSRGFAYEQYF
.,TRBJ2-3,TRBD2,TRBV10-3,TGTGCCATCAGTGAGACCGGACTAGCGGGGATCACAGATACGCAGTATTTT,CAISETGLAGITDTQYF
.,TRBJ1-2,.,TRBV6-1,TGTGCCAGCAGTGATTATTCATGGGGGGACAACTATGGCTACACCTTC,CASSDYSWGDNYGYTF
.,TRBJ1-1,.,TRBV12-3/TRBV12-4,TGTGCCAGCAGGTTTACAGGGACCGAGATCTTT,CASRFTGTEIF
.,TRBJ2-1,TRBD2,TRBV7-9,TGTGCCAGCAGTTTCCAGCGGGGGGCATACAATGAGCAGTTCTTC,CASSFQRGAYNEQFF
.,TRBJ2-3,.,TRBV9,TGTGCCAGCAGCCCTCATTCCGGGTTGGAAGGAGATACGCAGTATTTT,CASSPHSGLEGDTQYF
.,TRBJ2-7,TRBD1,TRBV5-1,TGCGCCAGCAGCCCCGCCACCGGGACAGGGTTCTACGAGCAGTACTTC,CASSPATGTGFYEQYF
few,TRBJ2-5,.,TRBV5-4,TGTGCCAGCAGCGATAGGGGGAACGGGGCAGAGACCCAGTACTTC,CASSDRGNGAETQYF
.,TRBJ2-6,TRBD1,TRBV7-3,TGTGCCAGCAGCTTAGGGCCCACAGGGGTTGCCAACGTCCTGACTTTC,CASSLGPTGVANVLTF
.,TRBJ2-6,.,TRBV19,TGTGCCAGTACCAACTGGGGGGGCTCCGGGGCCAACGTCCTGACTTTC,CASTNWGGSGANVLTF
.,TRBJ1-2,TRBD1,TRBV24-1,TGTGCCACCAGTGATTCTGGACAGGGCTATGGCTACACCTTC,CATSDSGQGYGYTF
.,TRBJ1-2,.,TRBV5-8,TGTGCCAGCAGCCTCACAGGATATGGCTACACCTTC,CASSLTGYGYTF
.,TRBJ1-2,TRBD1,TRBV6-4,TGTGCCAGGGGGACAGGGAAGTCTAACTATGGCTACACCTTC,CARGTGKSNYGYTF
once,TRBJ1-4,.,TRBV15,TGTGCCACCAGCAGAGAGGACAATAATAATGAAAAACTGTTTTTT,CATSREDNNNEKLFF
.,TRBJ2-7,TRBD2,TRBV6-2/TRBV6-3,TGTGCCAGCAGTAACCAGAGCGGGAGGGCCTTTTACGAGCAGTACTTC,CASSNQSGRAFYEQYF
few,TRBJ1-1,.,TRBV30,TGTGCCTGGATAGGGGCGCGACGTGAAGCTTTCTTT,CAWIGARREAFF
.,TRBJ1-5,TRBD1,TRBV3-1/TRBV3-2,TGTGCCAGCAGCCAAACCCAGGGGGATCAGCCCCAGCATTTT,CASSQTQGDQPQHF
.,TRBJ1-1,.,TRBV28,TGTGCCAGCAGTACTCAGGGGATGATGCGGATCTTT,CASSTQGMMRIF
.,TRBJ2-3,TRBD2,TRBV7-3,TGTGCCAGCAGCTTAGGACTAGCGGGACAAACTCCTTCTAGCACAGATACGCAGTATTTT,CASSLGLAGQTPSSTDTQYF
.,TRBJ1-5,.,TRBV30,TGTGCCTGGAGTGTACAGGGACCTCAGCCCCAGCATTTT,CAWSVQGPQPQHF
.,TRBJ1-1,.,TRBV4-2,TGTGCCAGCAGCCAAGTTGGAGGGACTTGGAACACTGAAGCTTTCTTT,CASSQVGGTWNTEAFF
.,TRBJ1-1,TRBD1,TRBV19,TGTGCCAGTAGTATAAGAGGACAGGGTGGCACTGAAGCTTTCTTT,CASSIRGQGGTEAFF
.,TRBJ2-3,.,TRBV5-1,TGCGCCAGCACCCGTAACAGCCCAGATACGCAGTATTTT,CASTRNSPDTQYF
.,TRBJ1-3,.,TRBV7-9,TGTGCCAGCAGCTCCTTTAAAGACGGGATTCTCTACTCTGGAAACACCATATATTTT,CASSSFKDGILYSGNTIYF
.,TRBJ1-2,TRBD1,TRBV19,TGTGCCAGTAGTATACAGGGGGATGGCTACACCTTC,CASSIQGDGYTF
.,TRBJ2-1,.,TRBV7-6,TGTGCCAGCAGCTTAGTAGTGAGGGGGGGCTCCTACAATGAGCAGTTCTTC,CASSLVVRGGSYNEQFF
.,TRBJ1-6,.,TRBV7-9,TGTGCCAGCAGCTTACATCCCACAGTACATTCACCCCTCCACTTT,CASSLHPTVHSPLHF
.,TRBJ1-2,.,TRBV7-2,TGTGCCAGCAGCCAACAACGTGCCAACTATGGCTACACCTTC,CASSQQRANYGYTF
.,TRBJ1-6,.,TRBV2,TGTGCCAGCAGTGGTCAGGGCGGTTGGCGAAATTCACCCCTCCACTTT,CASSGQGGWRNSPLHF
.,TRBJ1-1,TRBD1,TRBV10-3,TGTGCCATCAGATCGACAGGGCTGAACACTGAAGCTTTCTTT,CAIRSTGLNTEAFF
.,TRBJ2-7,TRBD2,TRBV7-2,TGTGCCAGCAGGATAGCGGGAGGGTACGAGCAGTACTTC,CASRIAGGYEQYF
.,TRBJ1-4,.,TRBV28,TGTGCCAGCAGTTTGCCAGGGGCAACTAATGAAAAACTGTTTTTT,CASSLPGATNEKLFF